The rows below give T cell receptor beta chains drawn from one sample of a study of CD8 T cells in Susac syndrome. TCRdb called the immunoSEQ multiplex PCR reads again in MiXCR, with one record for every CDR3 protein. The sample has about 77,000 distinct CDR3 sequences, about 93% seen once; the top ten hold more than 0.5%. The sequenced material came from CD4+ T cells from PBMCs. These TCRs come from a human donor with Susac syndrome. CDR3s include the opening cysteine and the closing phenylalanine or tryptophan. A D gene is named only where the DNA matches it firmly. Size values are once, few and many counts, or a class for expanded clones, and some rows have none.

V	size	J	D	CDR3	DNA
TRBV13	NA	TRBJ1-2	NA	CASSLGRAGLNYGYTF	TGTGCCAGCTCCCTAGGGCGGGCAGGCTTGAACTATGGCTACACCTTC
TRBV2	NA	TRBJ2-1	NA	CASSERLYNEQFF	TGTGCCAGCAGTGAGAGATTATACAATGAGCAGTTCTTC
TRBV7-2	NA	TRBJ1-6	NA	CASSLFESPNSPLHF	TGTGCCAGCAGCTTATTCGAGAGCCCCAATTCACCCCTCCACTTT
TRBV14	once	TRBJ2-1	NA	CASSQQGPFEQFF	TGTGCCAGCAGCCAACAGGGCCCCTTTGAACAGTTCTTC
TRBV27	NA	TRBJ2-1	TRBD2	CASSLGFRRGGYNEQFF	TGTGCCAGCAGTTTAGGTTTCCGGCGGGGGGGTTACAATGAGCAGTTCTTC
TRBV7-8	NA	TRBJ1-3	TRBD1	CASSLATGAGNTIYF	TGTGCCAGCAGCTTAGCAACAGGGGCTGGAAACACCATATATTTT
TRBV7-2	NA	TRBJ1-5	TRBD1	CASSRGQGVGNQPQHF	TGTGCCAGCAGCCGGGGACAGGGCGTTGGCAATCAGCCCCAGCATTTT
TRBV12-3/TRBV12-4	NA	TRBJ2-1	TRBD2	CASSVSGTLQFF	TGTGCCAGCAGTGTTAGCGGGACGCTACAGTTCTTC
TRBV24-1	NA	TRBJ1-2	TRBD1	CATSPGTGGLYGYTF	TGTGCCACCAGTCCCGGGACAGGGGGGCTATATGGCTACACCTTC
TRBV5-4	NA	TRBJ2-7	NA	CASSGVGRTYEQYF	TGTGCCAGCAGCGGGGTGGGGCGAACCTACGAGCAGTACTTC
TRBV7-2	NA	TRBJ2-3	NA	CASSFSLGDTQYF	TGTGCCAGCAGCTTTAGCTTGGGAGATACGCAGTATTTT
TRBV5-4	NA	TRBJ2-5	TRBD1	CASSPAGDRAWQTQYF	TGTGCCAGCAGCCCCGCCGGGGACAGGGCATGGCAGACCCAGTACTTC
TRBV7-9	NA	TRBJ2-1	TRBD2	CASSLVGLAGNEQFF	TGTGCCAGCAGCTTAGTCGGGCTAGCGGGAAATGAGCAGTTCTTC
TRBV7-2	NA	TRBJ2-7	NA	CASSLIYEQYF	TGTGCCAGCAGCTTAATCTACGAGCAGTACTTC
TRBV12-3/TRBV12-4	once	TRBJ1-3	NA	CASNSLGFAGNTIYF	TGTGCCAGCAATTCTTTGGGGTTTGCTGGAAACACCATATATTTT
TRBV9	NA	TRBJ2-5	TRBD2	CASSGTSGSETQYF	TGTGCCAGCAGCGGGACTAGTGGCTCGGAGACCCAGTACTTC
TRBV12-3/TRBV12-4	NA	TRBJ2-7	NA	CASSFRKGYEQYF	TGTGCCAGCAGTTTTCGGAAGGGCTACGAGCAGTACTTC